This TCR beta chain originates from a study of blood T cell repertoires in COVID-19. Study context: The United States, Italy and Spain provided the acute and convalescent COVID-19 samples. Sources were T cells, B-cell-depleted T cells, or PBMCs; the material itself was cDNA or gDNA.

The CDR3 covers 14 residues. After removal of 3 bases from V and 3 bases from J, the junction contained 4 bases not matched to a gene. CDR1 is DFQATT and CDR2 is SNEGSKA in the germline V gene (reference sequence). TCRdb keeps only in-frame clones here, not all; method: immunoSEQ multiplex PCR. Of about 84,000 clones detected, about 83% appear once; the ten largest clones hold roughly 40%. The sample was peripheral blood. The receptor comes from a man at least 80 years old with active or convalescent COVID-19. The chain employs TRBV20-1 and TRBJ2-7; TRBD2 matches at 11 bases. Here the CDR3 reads CSASRLAGIYEQYF. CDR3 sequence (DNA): TGCAGTGCTAGTAGACTAGCGGGAATCTACGAGCAGTACTTC.